This T cell receptor (beta chain) was sequenced in a study of blood T cell repertoires in COVID-19. As for the study in general: PBMCs, B-cell-depleted T cells, or T cells provided the cDNA or gDNA that made up the material.

CDR3 length: 14 amino acids. J was trimmed by 2 bases and V by 4 bases; bases with no gene match: 3. Per germline, CDR1 MNHEY and CDR2 SVGAGI. Participants were aged about 18 to 90 years, lived in 25 or so US areas, and enrolled virtually. In the authors' methods: Counts of nucleated cells, estimated from reference gene primer amplification, were obtained. Generated by immunoSEQ multiplex PCR, the TCRdb table keeps only in-frame clones and is missing some. V, J and clone size reflect that table, while D and trimming were determined from the DNA. The sample lists about 210,000 clones, approximately 90% occurring once.

J is TRBJ2-5 and V is TRBV6-5; 8 bases fit TRBD1. The sequencing input was PBMCs or T cells enriched from blood (not recorded which). This receptor was obtained from a man younger than 35 with acute COVID-19. This chain's CDR3 is CASSFQGAQETQYF. DNA for the CDR3: TGTGCCAGCAGTTTCCAGGGGGCTCAAGAGACCCAGTACTTC.